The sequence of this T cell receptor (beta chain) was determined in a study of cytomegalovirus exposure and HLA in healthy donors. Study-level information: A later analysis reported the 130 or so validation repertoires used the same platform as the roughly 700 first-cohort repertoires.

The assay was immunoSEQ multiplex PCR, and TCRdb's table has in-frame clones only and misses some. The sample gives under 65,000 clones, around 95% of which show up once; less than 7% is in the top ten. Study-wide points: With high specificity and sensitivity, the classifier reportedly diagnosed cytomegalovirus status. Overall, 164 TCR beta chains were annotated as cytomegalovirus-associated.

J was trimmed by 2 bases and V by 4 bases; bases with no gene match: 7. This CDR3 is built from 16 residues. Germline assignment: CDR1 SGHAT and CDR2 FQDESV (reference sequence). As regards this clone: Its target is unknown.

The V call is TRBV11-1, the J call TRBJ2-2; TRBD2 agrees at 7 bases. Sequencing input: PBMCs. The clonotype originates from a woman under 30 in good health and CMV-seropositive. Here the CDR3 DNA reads TGTGCCAGCAGCTCCCGAAGCGGGGTAAACACCGGGGAGCTGTTTTTT. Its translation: CASSSRSGVNTGELFF.